This T cell receptor beta chain came from a study of T-cell memory formation after mild COVID-19. At the level of the study: The two donors had largely donor-specific TCR clusters.

5'RACE primed at constant segments yielded TCR alpha and TCR beta cDNA libraries bearing sample barcodes and UMIs. TCRdb re-analysed the 5' RACE reads in MiXCR, keeping a single row per CDR3 protein. The sample includes 200,000 to 250,000 distinct CDR3 sequences, 15% to 20% of them seen just once. Study-wide points: For contracting clones, CD4+ ones sat mainly in CM and EM, CD8+ in EMRA. Pre-infection memory showed some responding clones, and this suggested that cross-reactive memory joined.

The germline gives CDR1 SQVTM, CDR2 ANQGSEA. The CDR3 loop spans 13 amino acids. V lost 6 bases to trimming and J lost 9 bases, with 18 bases between them. This clonotype was detected a few times. The antigen is unknown. Material for sequencing was PBMCs or a T cell subset sorted from them (not recorded which). The chain employs TRBV29-1 and TRBJ2-1; TRBD2 might be the D (5 bases). The receptor was isolated from a man between 18 and 29 years old who had mild COVID-19 (a few samples of this study predate the infection). Cell type and time point are not known. The CDR3 is CSVEYRVSGEQFF. The CDR3 region has the DNA TGCAGCGTCGAATATAGGGTCAGCGGTGAGCAGTTCTTC.